This T cell receptor (beta chain) was captured in a study of CD8 T cells in ankylosing spondylitis. CDR1 DFQATT and CDR2 SNEGSKA come from the germline V gene (reference sequence). V was clipped by 6 bases and J by 1 base; unmatched bases: 5. This CDR3 comprises 14 residues. This clonotype was counted ten times or more. In TCRdb, the 5' RACE reads were re-called with MiXCR into one record per CDR3 protein. This sample yields around 130,000 distinct CDR3 sequences, of which about 7% are seen a single time; approximately 12% belongs to the top ten. Sequences were obtained from blood, either unsorted or a sorted T cell fraction (not recorded which). The chain carries TRBV20-1 and TRBJ2-3; TRBD2 matches at 9 bases. This TCR derives from a male donor with ankylosing spondylitis or in good health (not recorded which). CDR3 residues: CSAPGLAGTDTQYF. The CDR3, as DNA: TGCAGTGCCCCGGGACTAGCCGGCACAGATACGCAGTATTTT.